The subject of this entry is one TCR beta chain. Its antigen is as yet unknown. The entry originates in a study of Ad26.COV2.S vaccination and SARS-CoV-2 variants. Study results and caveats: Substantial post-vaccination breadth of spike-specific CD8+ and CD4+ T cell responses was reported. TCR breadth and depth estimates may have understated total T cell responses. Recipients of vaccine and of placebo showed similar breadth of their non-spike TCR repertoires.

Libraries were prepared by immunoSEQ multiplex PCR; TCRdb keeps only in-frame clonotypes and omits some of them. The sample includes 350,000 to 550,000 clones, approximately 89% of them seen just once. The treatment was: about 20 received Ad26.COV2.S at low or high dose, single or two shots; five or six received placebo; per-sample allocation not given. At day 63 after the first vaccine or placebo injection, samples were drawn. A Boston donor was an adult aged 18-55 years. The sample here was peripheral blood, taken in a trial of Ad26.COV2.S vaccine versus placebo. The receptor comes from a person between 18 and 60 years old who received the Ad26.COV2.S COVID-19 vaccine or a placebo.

The CDR3 reads CASSRQGRGGEKLFF. The CDR3 coding sequence is TGTGCCAGCAGTCGGCAGGGCAGGGGTGGTGAAAAACTGTTTTTT. This sequence joins TRBV28 and TRBJ1-4; maybe TRBD1 (6 bases). CDR3 size: 15 residues. V was clipped by 5 bases and J by 7 bases, with 17 bases between them. Germline assignment: CDR1 MDHEN and CDR2 SYDVKM.